This T cell receptor (beta chain) was identified during a study of cytotoxic CD8 clonotypes in ibrutinib-treated CLL (dated by TCRdb to the early 2020s). Notes on the research overall: The cohort included about 15 treatment-naive and some twelve relapsed/refractory patients; around 17 were IGHV unmutated. Partial responses were observed in 24 patients and complete responses in 2; after a median follow-up of around 64 months, remission was maintained in approximately 14 patients and progression was observed in some twelve. Samples at response were collected after a median of 12 months of treatment, with a range of about 6 to 40 months. On average, each sample yielded 255,043 productive templates and tens of thousands of productive rearrangements. Of the approximately 90 participants in the trial, about 25 had longitudinal samples available. Cryopreserved peripheral blood mononuclear cells were collected before treatment, at response, and at either disease progression or sustained remission. Every remission and progressive disease sample was obtained while ibrutinib was still being received by the patients.

With regard to this clone: Its antigen specificity is not known. Base qualities are missing; no much larger clone stands one base away.

This specimen's time point label, interpreted: approximately eleven months on ibrutinib. Roughly 2.2 micrograms of genomic DNA were extracted from cryopreserved PBMCs for TCR beta library preparation. Longitudinal blood samples from CLL patients on ibrutinib monotherapy were analyzed using high-throughput TCR beta sequencing. The patients were enrolled in a single-center, open-label phase 2 trial of ibrutinib monotherapy. Via the germline V gene (reference sequence), CDR1 is MNHNY and CDR2 SVGAGI. Inclusive of the bounding cysteine and phenylalanine, the CDR3 is 15 residues long. Only CDR3 DNA is held: 45 bases, read in frame from base 1. The V end loses 11 bases and the J end loses 4 bases, and a stretch of 21 bases separates them. On a MiSeq, deep resolution sequencing aimed for a depth between 1 in 1 million and 1 in 200,000 T cells, with each clonotype covered 10x on average. The immunoSEQ hsTCRB Kit was used to generate TCR beta libraries. The source study handled its data this way. The data were analyzed with ImmunoSEQ Analyzer and ImmunoSEQ Data Assistant, and V, D and J gene assignments followed IMGT definitions. Clonality, which ranges from 0 to 1, was calculated by subtracting the normalized Shannon entropy of productive rearrangement frequencies from one. Public clonotype analysis was restricted to overrepresented clonotypes comprising at least 0.05% of each patient's repertoire. Repertoires from approximately 12 age-matched healthy donors in immuneACCESS were used as clonality controls. TCRdb mirrors the immuneACCESS table, restricted to in-frame sequences. Some clones are absent from its copies; in checked studies, under half trace to an unresolved V gene, and the reason for the others is unknown. The D gene and trimming were derived from the DNA, and the V and J assignments and clone size from that table. The sample table shows about 68,000 clones, and under 70% are seen once. Roughly 5.9% of the sample is held by the ten biggest clonotypes.

Broader findings and caveats from the paper: Sampling times were not matched between patients in sustained remission and patients whose disease was progressing, and lymph node repertoires were not examined. Public clonotypes were rare and either contracted or stayed stable during treatment, and the rise in clonality at ibrutinib response reflected the expansion of private clonotypes. Baseline clonality exceeded that of age-matched healthy donors and correlated strongly with circulating CD8+ T-cell counts. At ibrutinib response clonality went up, during sustained remission it held steady, and at progression it dropped back toward baseline.

The chain employs TRBV6-6 and TRBJ1-5, with the D gene call left open. The clonotype originates from a human donor with chronic lymphocytic leukemia. The sequences come from PBMCs, collected after 12 months of ibrutinib treatment. The DNA reads as follows: TGTGCCTGTGCCGACGGTCTTTCCGCAAATCAGCCCCAGCATTTT. It is translated as CACADGLSANQPQHF.